This TCR beta chain was obtained from a study of T cell responses to AZD1222 COVID-19 vaccine. The method was immunoSEQ multiplex PCR; TCRdb's version includes in-frame clones alone and lacks a portion of them. The sample includes more than 120,000 clones, 93% of them seen just once. Germline V CDR1 and CDR2: SGHVS, FQNEAQ. Trimming took off 5 bases at V and 3 bases at J, with 13 bases between the two ends. This CDR3 has 15 residues. The source was peripheral blood, collected on day 0 of AZD1222 vaccination. This TCR was sampled from an adult in good health. The rearrangement uses TRBV7-8 and TRBJ1-4, with D unresolved. The CDR3 region is CASSVQTGPNEKLFF. DNA of the CDR3: TGTGCCAGCAGCGTTCAGACTGGGCCTAATGAAAAACTGTTTTTT.